The next 17 T cell receptor beta chains were all read from a single sample in a study of blood T cell repertoires in COVID-19. Some clones are missing from TCRdb's copy, which holds only in-frame ones; the method was immunoSEQ multiplex PCR. Among over 250,000 clones listed, 80% to 90% were seen once. Sequencing was done on a sample of PBMCs or T cells enriched from blood (not recorded which). These receptors came from a young woman who had recovered from COVID-19.

The V gene is TRBV7-2, the J gene TRBJ2-3; 10 bases agree with TRBD2. CDR3 size: 16 residues. CDR1 is SGHTA and CDR2 is FQGNSA in the germline V gene. The ends lost 1 base at V and 7 bases at J; junction bases unmatched: 8. The CDR3 loop is CASSLGLAGVVNTQYF. For the CDR3, the DNA is TGTGCCAGCAGCTTAGGGCTAGCGGGAGTGGTGAATACGCAGTATTTT.

V usage is TRBV5-5 and J usage is TRBJ2-1, with D possibly being TRBD1 (5 bases). The CDR3 is 14 residues long. Germline V CDR1 and CDR2: SGHKS, YYEKEE (reference sequence). V shed 4 bases and J shed 8 bases, with 16 bases lying between them. The CDR3 loop reads CASSPLAGRHEQFF. The CDR3 DNA reads TGTGCCAGCAGCCCCCTGGCAGGGCGTCATGAGCAGTTCTTC.

This chain connects TRBV5-1 to TRBJ1-3; D possibly corresponds to TRBD1 (6 bases). Per the germline V gene, CDR1 is SGHRS and CDR2 is YFSETQ. The V end was cut by 1 base, the J end by 4 bases, with 15 bases between. The length of the CDR3 is 16 residues. The CDR3 DNA is TGCGCCAGCAGCTTGTTCCAGGGGAATTCAGGAAACACCATATATTTT. Its translation is CASSLFQGNSGNTIYF.

In its sample, this clone was seen a few times. J is TRBJ2-1 and V is TRBV7-2, with a weak D call TRBD2 (5 bases). V was clipped by 1 base and J by 10 bases, with 11 bases between them. Germline V gene sequence: CDR1 SGHTA, CDR2 FQGNSA. The CDR3 covers 13 residues. CDR3 in amino acids: CASSLETSREQFF. In DNA form, the CDR3 reads TGTGCCAGCAGCTTAGAAACTAGTCGGGAGCAGTTCTTC.

The V and J genes are TRBV27 and TRBJ2-7; 10 nucleotides agree with TRBD1. The V gene end was trimmed by 8 bases and the J gene end by 7 bases; junction bases not matched to a gene: 14. This CDR3 comprises 15 residues. Germline CDR1 is MNHEY and CDR2 is SMNVEV (reference sequence). The CDR3 loop reads CASAHSGTGVGEQYF. CDR3 DNA: TGTGCCAGCGCTCATTCCGGGACAGGGGTAGGGGAGCAGTACTTC.

The rearrangement links TRBV5-4 to TRBJ2-1, with TRBD2 matching 8 bases. Trimming took 2 bases from V and 8 from J; bases not matched to a gene: 15. CDR1 SGHNT and CDR2 YYREEE come from the germline V gene (reference sequence). This CDR3 is built from 17 residues. The CDR3 DNA is TGTGCCAGCAGCTTATCAACAGCGGGGGCCCAGGATCATGAGCAGTTCTTC. Protein product: CASSLSTAGAQDHEQFF.

The chain employs TRBV11-3 and TRBJ2-3; D is ambiguous. The CDR3 sequence is 13 residues long. V was clipped by 8 bases and J by 1 base, with 10 bases between them. Germline V gene sequence: CDR1 SGHNT, CDR2 YENEEA. CDR3 amino acids: CASSKRGTDTQYF. As DNA, the CDR3 is TGTGCCAGCTCGAAACGGGGCACAGATACGCAGTATTTT.

This chain joins TRBV7-3 and TRBJ1-1, with D possibly matching TRBD1 (5 bases). The CDR3 has 13 amino acids. CDR1 and CDR2 (germline): SGHTA, FQGTGA. V lost 1 base, J lost 7 bases, and 10 bases lay in between. CDR3 bases: TGTGCCAGCAGCTTAAGGCAGGGTATTGAAGCTTTCTTT. Its translation is CASSLRQGIEAFF.

This chain joins TRBV6-5 and TRBJ1-1, with 11 positions matching TRBD1. This CDR3 comprises 16 residues. With 4 bases clipped from V and 6 bases from J, the junction kept 10 bases outside the gene matches. Per germline, CDR1 MNHEY and CDR2 SVGAGI. CDR3 sequence reads: CASSSGTGGIGAEAFF. CDR3 sequence (DNA): TGTGCCAGCAGTTCCGGGACAGGGGGAATTGGTGCTGAAGCTTTCTTT.

The rearrangement joins TRBV19 to TRBJ2-2, with 9 bases that match TRBD1. The V and J ends lost 6 bases and 0 bases, in that order; junction bases with no gene match: 17. CDR3 size: 20 residues. The V gene's germline CDR1 is LNHDA and CDR2 SQIVND (reference sequence). CDR3 nucleotide sequence: TGTGCCAGTAGCCCTGGTCGGACAGGGGACTTCGTCGCGAACACCGGGGAGCTGTTTTTT. Translation: CASSPGRTGDFVANTGELFF. The variable domain in full, completed from reference TRBV19 and TRBJ2-2, reads DGGITQSPKYLFRKEGQNVTLSCEQNLNHDAMYWYRQDPGQGLRLIYYSQIVNDFQKGDIAEGYSVSREKKESFPLTVTSAQKNPTAFYLCASSPGRTGDFVANTGELFFGEGSRLTVL.

This clone was observed a few times. The chain employs TRBV13 and TRBJ2-1; 7 bases align to TRBD1. The germline V gene encodes CDR1 PRHDT and CDR2 FYEKMQ (reference sequence). After removal of 3 bases from V and 8 bases from J, the junction contained 10 bases not matched to a gene. The CDR3 has 15 amino acids. This chain's CDR3 is CASSLVPGQGDEQFF. In nucleotides, the CDR3 is TGTGCCAGCAGCTTGGTTCCGGGGCAGGGGGATGAGCAGTTCTTC. Full variable domain (rest looked up from reference TRBV13 and TRBJ2-1): AAGVIQSPRHLIKEKRETATLKCYPIPRHDTVYWYQQGPGQDPQFLISFYEKMQSDKGSIPDRFSAQQFSDYHSELNMSSLELGDSALYFCASSLVPGQGDEQFFGPGTRLTVL.

The chain joins TRBV6-1 to TRBJ2-3; D possibly corresponds to TRBD2 (6 bases). The CDR3 covers 15 residues. V was trimmed by 2 bases and J by 1 base, leaving 10 bases between them. In germline, CDR1 is MNHNS, CDR2 SASEGT. The CDR3 region has the DNA TGTGCCAGCAGTGAATTTGGCGGGGGCACAGATACGCAGTATTTT. Protein: CASSEFGGGTDTQYF.

The rearrangement joins TRBV11-2 to TRBJ1-2; D is possibly TRBD1 (6 bases). The length of the CDR3 is 13 residues. V lost 3 bases, J lost 8 bases, and 13 bases lay in between. CDR1 and CDR2 (germline): SGHAT, FQNNGV. For the CDR3, the DNA is TGTGCCAGCAGCTTCAGGGGCTCGGGCGGCTACACCTTC. This gives the protein CASSFRGSGGYTF. The full variable domain, with the rest looked up from reference TRBV11-2 and TRBJ1-2, is EAGVAQSPRYKIIEKRQSVAFWCNPISGHATLYWYQQILGQGPKLLIQFQNNGVVDDSQLPKDRFSAERLKGVDSTLKIQPAKLEDSAVYLCASSFRGSGGYTFGSGTRLTVV.

V and J are TRBV27 and TRBJ2-1; D may be TRBD2 (5 bases). Germline V lookup: CDR1 MNHEY, CDR2 SMNVEV (reference sequence). The CDR3 has 15 amino acids. The ends were cut back, 2 bases at V and 9 bases at J, with 17 bases in the middle. The CDR3 loop reads CASSLRGPPLGEQFF. The CDR3 DNA follows: TGTGCCAGCAGTTTACGCGGGCCCCCATTAGGTGAGCAGTTCTTC.

CDR3 nucleotide sequence: TGTGCCAGCAGTTTATCGGCAGGGGAAGGAAACACCATATATTTT. Its protein product is CASSLSAGEGNTIYF. This sequence joins TRBV28 and TRBJ1-3, with TRBD1 as a possible D gene (6 bases). The CDR3 is made up of 15 amino acids. The V end was cut by 1 base, the J end by 4 bases, with 11 bases between. Germline V gives CDR1 MDHEN, CDR2 SYDVKM.

V is TRBV14 and J is TRBJ2-7; 9 bases are a match to TRBD1. The CDR3 is 16 amino acids. Germline loops: CDR1 SGHDN, CDR2 FVKESK. V was pared by 1 base and J by 3 bases, with 7 bases of the junction left unmatched. The CDR3 bases are TGTGCCAGCAGCCAAGCCTCCGGGACAGGGTTCTACGAGCAGTACTTC. Protein product: CASSQASGTGFYEQYF.

The V gene is TRBV28, the J gene TRBJ2-3; 8 bases map to TRBD1. V lost 5 bases to trimming and J lost 4 bases; unmatched junction nucleotides: 5. The CDR3 covers 14 residues. The germline CDR1 and CDR2 sequences are MDHEN and SYDVKM. The CDR3 coding sequence is TGTGCCAGCAGTACGCCAGGGGGCGCAGATACGCAGTATTTT. Translating it yields CASSTPGGADTQYF. Full variable domain (remainder filled in from reference TRBV28 and TRBJ2-3): DVKVTQSSRYLVKRTGEKVFLECVQDMDHENMFWYRQDPGLGLRLIYFSYDVKMKEKGDIPEGYSVSREKKERFSLILESASTNQTSMYLCASSTPGGADTQYFGPGTRLTVL.